These 16 T cell receptor beta chains share one sample of origin, sequenced in a study of Ad26.COV2.S vaccination and SARS-CoV-2 variants. Treatment in this sample: about 20 received Ad26.COV2.S at low or high dose, single or two shots; 5 received placebo; per-sample allocation not given. The study sampled participants on day 63 after the first vaccine or placebo injection. Sequencing was performed with immunoSEQ multiplex PCR; in TCRdb, only in-frame clones are kept and a portion is missing. Among some 370,000 clones listed, approximately 83% were seen once. Sequencing used peripheral blood, obtained in a trial of Ad26.COV2.S vaccine versus placebo. The receptors originated from a person between 18 and 60 years old who received the Ad26.COV2.S COVID-19 vaccine or a placebo.

The gene calls are TRBV9 and TRBJ1-5; D is unclear. V lost 0 bases and J 1 base, leaving 8 bases between the germline ends. Germline lookup yields CDR1 SGDLS and CDR2 YYNGEE. The CDR3 extends over 15 amino acids. CDR3 protein: CASSVEGGSNQPQHF. The CDR3 nucleotides are TGTGCCAGCAGCGTAGAAGGAGGGAGCAATCAGCCCCAGCATTTT.

Only one count was recorded for this clone. CDR3 sequence reads: CASSLAGMNTEAFF. In DNA, the CDR3 is TGTGCCAGCAGTTTGGCAGGGATGAACACTGAAGCTTTCTTT. The rearrangement links TRBV27 to TRBJ1-1; D possibly corresponds to TRBD1 (5 bases). The CDR3 sequence is 14 residues long. Germline CDR1 MNHEY, CDR2 SMNVEV (reference sequence). The V end lost 3 bases, the J end lost 0 bases, and 8 bases lay between the germline ends.

CDR3 amino acids: CAIQVPTSTDTQYF. Here the CDR3 DNA reads TGTGCCATCCAGGTACCGACTAGCACAGATACGCAGTATTTT. The chain joins TRBV2 to TRBJ2-3; D not certain. Per germline, CDR1 SNHLY and CDR2 FYNNEI. V lost 10 bases, J lost 0 bases, and 14 bases lay in between. The CDR3 runs to 14 residues.

The V and J genes are TRBV5-1 and TRBJ2-5; D not resolved. V was cut by 4 bases and J by 5 bases, with 15 bases left in between. Germline lookup yields CDR1 SGHRS and CDR2 YFSETQ. The CDR3 loop spans 14 amino acids. The CDR3 spells CASSPQSPEETQYF. The CDR3 nucleotides read TGCGCCAGCAGCCCACAGTCTCCGGAGGAGACCCAGTACTTC.

This rearrangement joins TRBV9 to TRBJ2-2; D ambiguous. Germline loops: CDR1 SGDLS, CDR2 YYNGEE. V was pared by 0 bases and J by 7 bases, with 13 bases between. The CDR3 loop spans 15 amino acids. CDR3 in DNA: TGTGCCAGCAGCGTAGGTAGTCTAACTGGCGGGGAGCTGTTTTTT. It codes for CASSVGSLTGGELFF.

DNA for the CDR3: TGTGCCAGCAGTGAACACAGGGATCAAGAGACCCAGTACTTC. It specifies CASSEHRDQETQYF. The V call is TRBV2, the J call TRBJ2-5; D may be TRBD1 (6 bases). V dropped 2 bases and J dropped 2 bases, with 9 bases sitting between them. CDR1 and CDR2 (germline): SNHLY, FYNNEI. This CDR3 spans 14 amino acids. The whole variable domain, filled in from reference TRBV2 and TRBJ2-5, reads EPEVTQTPSHQVTQMGQEVILRCVPISNHLYFYWYRQILGQKVEFLVSFYNNEISEKSEIFDDQFSVERPDGSNFTLKIRSTKLEDSAMYFCASSEHRDQETQYFGPGTRLLVL.

V gene TRBV5-1 combines with J gene TRBJ2-3, with 10 bases lining up with TRBD2. The CDR3 contains 15 residues. With V trimmed by 9 bases and J by 8 bases, 15 bases remained unmatched. Germline V gives CDR1 SGHRS, CDR2 YFSETQ. The CDR3 DNA is TGCGCCACTAGGGGGGCGAGGACTAGCGGCACTACGCAGTATTTT. It yields the protein CATRGARTSGTTQYF.

The V call is TRBV19, the J call TRBJ2-7, with D possibly called TRBD1 or TRBD2 (5 bases each). The CDR3 has 12 residues. Trimming left V 5 bases short and J 6 bases short, with 11 bases between. Germline V CDR1 and CDR2: LNHDA, SQIVND (reference sequence). CDR3 loop: CASSPRGVEQYF. The CDR3 DNA reads TGTGCCAGTAGTCCCCGGGGCGTCGAGCAGTACTTC.

The chain uses TRBV29-1 and TRBJ1-1; D unclear. Trimming stripped 6 bases from V and 3 bases from J, with 17 bases between. The CDR3 is 14 residues long. Germline V gene data show CDR1 as SQVTM and CDR2 as ANQGSEA. CDR3 DNA: TGCAGCGTCTCAGGACCGTCCGGTGACACTGAAGCTTTCTTT. Translation gives CSVSGPSGDTEAFF.

This clone was found a few times. The chain recombines TRBV5-4 with TRBJ1-2; D perhaps matches TRBD1 (5 bases). Per the germline V gene, CDR1 is SGHNT and CDR2 is YYREEE (reference sequence). The CDR3 length is 12 residues. V was pared by 3 bases and J by 5 bases, with 8 bases between. The CDR3 loop is CASSSWGYGYTF. In nucleotides, the CDR3 is TGTGCCAGCAGCTCCTGGGGGTATGGCTACACCTTC.

This chain links TRBV7-3 with TRBJ2-3, with 7 bases fitting TRBD2. CDR1 SGHTA and CDR2 FQGTGA come from the germline V gene. V was pared by 2 bases and J by 1 base, with 9 bases of the junction left unmatched. The CDR3 has 17 residues. In nucleotides, the CDR3 is TGTGCCAGCAGCTTAGGGCCCTCGGGGGGAGGCACAGATACGCAGTATTTT. It yields the protein CASSLGPSGGGTDTQYF.

The chain carries TRBV7-9 and TRBJ1-1; D is unclear. This CDR3 has 14 amino acids. From germline, CDR1 is SEHNR and CDR2 FQNEAQ (reference sequence). The V gene lost 2 bases and the J gene lost 3 bases, with 10 bases spanning the gap. Here the CDR3 DNA reads TGTGCCAGCAGCTTACGCGGGTCGCACACTGAAGCTTTCTTT. Translating it yields CASSLRGSHTEAFF.

This clone was detected only once. V is TRBV24-1 and J is TRBJ2-3; 12 bases are a match to TRBD2. CDR3 length: 16 amino acids. Germline CDR1 and CDR2: KGHDR and SFDVKD. With 4 bases clipped from V and 5 bases from J, the junction kept 6 bases outside the gene matches. The CDR3, as DNA: TGTGCCACCAGTGACCTGACTAGCGGGGGCCGAGATACGCAGTATTTT. This gives the protein CATSDLTSGGRDTQYF.

This clone was observed many times. This rearrangement joins TRBV4-2 to TRBJ1-6; the D is unclear. V lost 0 bases to trimming and J lost 9 bases, with 9 bases between them. This CDR3 has 14 amino acids. Germline CDR1 and CDR2: LGHNA and YNFKEQ. This chain's CDR3 is CASSQEREASPLHF. The CDR3 coding sequence is TGTGCCAGCAGCCAAGAGAGGGAGGCTTCACCCCTCCACTTT.

The chain recombines TRBV18 with TRBJ2-5; D is unresolved. V lost 6 bases and J lost 5, with 7 bases in between. CDR1 is KGHSH and CDR2 is LQKENI in the germline V gene. The CDR3 length is 11 residues. CDR3 loop: CASSMGETQYF. The CDR3, as DNA: TGTGCCAGCTCTATGGGGGAGACCCAGTACTTC.

This clone was counted a single time. The V and J genes are TRBV3-1 (or the pseudogene TRBV3-2) and TRBJ2-3, with 9 nucleotides matching TRBD1. The CDR3 is made up of 15 amino acids. The junction had 7 bases not matched to a gene; V was cut back by 0 bases and J by 9 bases. Germline-derived CDR1 and CDR2 are LGHDT and YNNKEL (reference sequence). DNA of the CDR3: TGTGCCAGCAGCCAAGACGGGACAGGGTCATCCACGCAGTATTTT. Translation gives CASSQDGTGSSTQYF.